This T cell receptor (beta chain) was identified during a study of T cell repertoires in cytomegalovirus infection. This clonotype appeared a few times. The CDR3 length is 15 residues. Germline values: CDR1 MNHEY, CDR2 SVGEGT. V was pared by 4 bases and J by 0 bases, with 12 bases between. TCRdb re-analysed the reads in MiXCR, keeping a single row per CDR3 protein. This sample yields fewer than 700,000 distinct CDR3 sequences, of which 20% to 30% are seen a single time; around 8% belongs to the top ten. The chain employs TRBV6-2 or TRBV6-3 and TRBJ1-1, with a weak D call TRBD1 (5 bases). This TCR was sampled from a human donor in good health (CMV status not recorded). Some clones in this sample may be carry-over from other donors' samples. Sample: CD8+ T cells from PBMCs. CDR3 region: CASSFPDRVNTEAFF. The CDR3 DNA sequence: TGTGCCAGCAGTTTTCCCGACAGAGTGAACACTGAAGCTTTCTTT.